This T cell receptor (beta chain) was captured in a study of blood T cell repertoires in COVID-19. Germline CDR1 reads SGHDT; CDR2 reads YYEEEE. The CDR3 consists of 13 residues. Trimming left V 1 base short and J 8 bases short, with 12 bases between. Original analysis: Estimates of nucleated cell counts were drawn from the amplification of reference gene primers. TCRdb's copy holds only in-frame clones and misses some; the assay was immunoSEQ multiplex PCR. Clonal size and the V and J genes are those of that table, whereas D and trimming came from the DNA. The sample has 220,000 or so clones, around 90% seen once.

The chain links TRBV5-6 to TRBJ1-2; a possible D gene is TRBD1 (5 bases). The clonotype was recovered from a man under 40 who had been exposed to COVID-19. Sequencing used PBMCs or T cells enriched from blood (not recorded which). For the CDR3, the DNA is TGTGCCAGCAGCTTGCAGGGTTTACGGGGCTACACCTTC. As protein: CASSLQGLRGYTF.